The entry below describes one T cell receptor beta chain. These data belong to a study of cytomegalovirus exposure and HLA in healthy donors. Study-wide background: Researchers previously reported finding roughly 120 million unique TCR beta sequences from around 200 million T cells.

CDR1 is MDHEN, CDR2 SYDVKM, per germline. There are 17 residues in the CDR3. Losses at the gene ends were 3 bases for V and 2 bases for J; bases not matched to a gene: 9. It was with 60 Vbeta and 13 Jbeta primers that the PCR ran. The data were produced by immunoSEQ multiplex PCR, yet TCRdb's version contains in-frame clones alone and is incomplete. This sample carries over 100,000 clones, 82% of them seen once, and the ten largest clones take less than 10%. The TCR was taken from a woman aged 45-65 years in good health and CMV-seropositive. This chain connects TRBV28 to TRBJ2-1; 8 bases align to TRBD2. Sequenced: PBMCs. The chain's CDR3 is CASSFTGRGGAYNEQFF. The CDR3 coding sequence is TGTGCCAGCAGTTTTACCGGGAGGGGGGGAGCCTACAATGAGCAGTTCTTC.